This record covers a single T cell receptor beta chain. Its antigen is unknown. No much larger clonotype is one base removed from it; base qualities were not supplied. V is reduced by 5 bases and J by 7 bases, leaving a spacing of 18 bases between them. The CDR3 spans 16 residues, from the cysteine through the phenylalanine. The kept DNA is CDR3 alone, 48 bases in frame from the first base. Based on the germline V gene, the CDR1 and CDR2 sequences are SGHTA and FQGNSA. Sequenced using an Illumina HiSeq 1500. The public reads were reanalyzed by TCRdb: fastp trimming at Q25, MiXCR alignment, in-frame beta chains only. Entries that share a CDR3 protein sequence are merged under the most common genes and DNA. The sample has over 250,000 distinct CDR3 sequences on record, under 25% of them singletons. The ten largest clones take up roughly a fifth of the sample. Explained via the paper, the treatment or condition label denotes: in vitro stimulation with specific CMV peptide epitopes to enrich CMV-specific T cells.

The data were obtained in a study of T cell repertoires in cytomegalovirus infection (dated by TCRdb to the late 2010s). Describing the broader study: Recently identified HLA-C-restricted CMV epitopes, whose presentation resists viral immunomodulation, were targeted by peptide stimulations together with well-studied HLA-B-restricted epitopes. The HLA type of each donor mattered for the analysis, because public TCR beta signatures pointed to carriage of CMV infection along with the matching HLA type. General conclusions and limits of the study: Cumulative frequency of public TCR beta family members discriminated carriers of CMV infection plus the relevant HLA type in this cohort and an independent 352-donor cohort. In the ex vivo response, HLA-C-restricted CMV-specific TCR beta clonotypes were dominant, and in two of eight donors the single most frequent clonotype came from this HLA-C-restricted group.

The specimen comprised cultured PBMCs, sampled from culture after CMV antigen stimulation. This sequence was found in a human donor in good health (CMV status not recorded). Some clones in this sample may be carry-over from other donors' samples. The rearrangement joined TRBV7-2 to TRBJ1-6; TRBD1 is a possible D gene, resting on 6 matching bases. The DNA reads TGTGCCAGCAGCCCTGTTTTAGGGGGGAGAAATTCACCCCTCCACTTT. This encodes CASSPVLGGRNSPLHF.